The 4 T cell receptor beta chains listed next were all sequenced from one sample in a study of blood T cells in healthy people across ages. The use of a sample-barcoded 5' primer and a J-beta primer mix characterized a second PCR of roughly 6 to 11 cycles. TCRdb itself ran the 5' RACE reads through MiXCR, one entry per CDR3 protein. The sample has 380,000 or so distinct CDR3 sequences; about 52% are singletons. Source material: blood. The receptors were sampled from a man aged 55 to 70 in good health.

This clonotype was recorded many times. This chain joins TRBV4-3 and TRBJ2-7; 7 bases align to TRBD1. The CDR3 has 15 amino acids. Germline CDR1 LGHNA, CDR2 YSLEER. Germline trimming cut 0 bases from V and 2 bases from J; bases unmatched to any gene: 4. DNA of the CDR3: TGCGCCAGCAGCCAAGATCGAGGGGGCCCCTACGAGCAGTACTTC. It yields the protein CASSQDRGGPYEQYF.

The sample holds a few counts of this clonotype. The rearrangement joins TRBV3-1 to TRBJ2-4; 9 bases are shared with TRBD1. This CDR3 has 15 residues. V lost 2 bases to trimming and J lost 13 bases; unmatched junction nucleotides: 12. CDR1 and CDR2 from the germline V gene are LGHDT and YNNKEL (reference sequence). The CDR3 DNA is TGTGCCAGCAGCCAAAAAGGACAGGGGAAAGGGGAGCAGTACTTC. It is translated as CASSQKGQGKGEQYF.

V usage is TRBV2 and J usage is TRBJ2-7; D call uncertain. Germline V gene sequence: CDR1 SNHLY, CDR2 FYNNEI. The CDR3 is made up of 12 amino acids. V was pared by 4 bases and J by 4 bases, with 8 bases between. The CDR3 sequence is CASSGLGYEQYF. The CDR3 coding sequence is TGTGCCAGCAGTGGCCTTGGGTACGAGCAGTACTTC.

The CDR3 nucleotides are TGTGCCAGCAGCTTAGGAAGTAACTCCTACGAGCAGTACTTC. Protein: CASSLGSNSYEQYF. The V and J genes are TRBV11-2 and TRBJ2-7; D not resolved. V dropped 1 base and J dropped 0 bases, with 7 bases sitting between them. The germline V gene encodes CDR1 SGHAT and CDR2 FQNNGV. CDR3 size: 14 residues.